The clone carrying this TCR beta chain was counted a few times. Its target is not known. This sample was included in a study of T cell repertoires in cytomegalovirus infection. Overall study results and limits: The study found HLA-C-restricted CMV-specific TCR beta clonotypes dominating the ex vivo response.

The V and J ends lost 2 bases and 4 bases, in that order; junction bases with no gene match: 10. This CDR3 has 17 residues. Germline CDR1 and CDR2: SGHVS and FQNEAQ. TCRdb itself ran the reads through MiXCR, one entry per CDR3 protein. The sample holds 45,000 to 55,000 distinct CDR3 sequences, 21% seen once. This chain links TRBV7-8 with TRBJ2-1; 8 bases are a match to TRBD2. The sequences come from CD8+ T cells from cultured PBMCs, collected from culture after CMV antigen stimulation. The TCR was taken from a human donor in good health (CMV status not recorded). Some clones in this sample may be carry-over from other donors' samples. The CDR3 is CASSLSPREREYNEQFF. CDR3 coding DNA: TGTGCCAGCAGCTTATCCCCGCGGGAGCGGGAGTACAATGAGCAGTTCTTC.